Following are 14 T cell receptor beta chains from one sample sequenced in a study of circulating CD8 cells and anti-PD-1 response in melanoma. TCR libraries were prepared from approximately 15 ng of total RNA with the QIAseq Immune Repertoire TCR panel. TCRdb called the reads again in MiXCR, with one record for every CDR3 protein. Among some 2,000 distinct CDR3 sequences, around 6.3% were seen once, and the ten largest hold 3%. Four subsets defined by PD-1 and/or TIGIT were sorted from live CD3+CD8+TCRalphabeta+ cells. Sequencing used CD8+ T cells from PBMCs, obtained at baseline or after one month of anti-PD-1 therapy (not recorded which). Every receptor here comes from a human donor with melanoma.

This clonotype is classed as medium-sized. V is TRBV19 and J is TRBJ2-7, with 10 bases that match TRBD1. Germline lookup yields CDR1 LNHDA and CDR2 SQIVND (reference sequence). The CDR3 covers 14 residues. J gave up 5 bases and V 8 bases, and 9 bases lay outside the gene matches. The CDR3 loop reads CASEKTGGIDEQYF. As DNA, the CDR3 is TGTGCCAGTGAGAAGACAGGGGGCATCGACGAGCAGTACTTC.

By proportion, this clonotype is medium-sized. The chain combines TRBV28 with TRBJ2-1; TRBD2 matches at 7 bases. V lost 4 bases to trimming and J lost 7 bases; unmatched junction nucleotides: 4. In germline, CDR1 is MDHEN, CDR2 SYDVKM. This CDR3 spans 13 amino acids. The CDR3 loop reads CASSWGGINEQFF. The CDR3 DNA sequence: TGTGCCAGCAGTTGGGGGGGGATAAATGAGCAGTTCTTC. Full variable domain (rest looked up from reference TRBV28 and TRBJ2-1): DVKVTQSSRYLVKRTGEKVFLECVQDMDHENMFWYRQDPGLGLRLIYFSYDVKMKEKGDIPEGYSVSREKKERFSLILESASTNQTSMYLCASSWGGINEQFFGPGTRLTVL.

This clonotype is categorized as medium-sized. The genes are TRBV28 and TRBJ2-7; D is uncertain. The germline V and J ends were trimmed by 5 bases and 0 bases, with 8 bases remaining between them. Germline loops: CDR1 MDHEN, CDR2 SYDVKM. The CDR3 loop spans 13 amino acids. The CDR3 is CASSGRSSYEQYF. DNA of the CDR3: TGTGCCAGCAGTGGACGAAGCTCCTACGAGCAGTACTTC.

By sample share, this clonotype is medium-sized (0.01 to 0.1%). This chain connects TRBV28 to TRBJ1-1; TRBD1 agrees at 9 bases. This CDR3 contains 15 residues. Germline CDR1 MDHEN, CDR2 SYDVKM. V lost 6 bases, J lost 11 bases, and 16 bases stayed unmatched. The CDR3 DNA sequence: TGTGCCAGCAGCCCGAATCCGGGACAGGGTTTAGGGGCTTTCTTT. Translation: CASSPNPGQGLGAFF. Using reference TRBV28 and TRBJ1-1 for the parts outside the CDR3, the full variable domain is DVKVTQSSRYLVKRTGEKVFLECVQDMDHENMFWYRQDPGLGLRLIYFSYDVKMKEKGDIPEGYSVSREKKERFSLILESASTNQTSMYLCASSPNPGQGLGAFFGQGTRLTVV.

This clonotype is large by share. The chain combines TRBV19 with TRBJ2-7; 9 bases are shared with TRBD1. The CDR3 runs to 14 residues. The V segment lost 7 bases and the J segment 4 bases; nucleotides outside the gene matches: 8. Germline values: CDR1 LNHDA, CDR2 SQIVND (reference sequence). CDR3 sequence: CASTPTGGIYEQYF. The DNA of the CDR3 is TGTGCCAGTACTCCGACAGGGGGAATATACGAGCAGTACTTC.

In its sample, this clonotype ranks as large (0.1 to 1%). The CDR3 reads CASSVGSTDTQYF. In DNA, the CDR3 is TGTGCCAGCAGCGTAGGTAGCACAGATACGCAGTATTTT. The V call is TRBV9, the J call TRBJ2-3; no reliable D call. Between the trimmed V and J ends, which lost 0 bases and 0 bases, there was a span of 2 bases. Germline values: CDR1 SGDLS, CDR2 YYNGEE. The CDR3 runs to 13 residues.

A word on this clonotype: A much larger clone differs from this one at a single base, so this may be a read error. This chain uses TRBV3-1 with TRBJ1-1, with D hard to call. Germline V gives CDR1 LGHDT, CDR2 YNNKEL (reference sequence). This CDR3 contains 12 residues. CDR3 sequence (DNA): TGTGCCAGCAGCCAAGATCGGCGTGAAGCTTCCTTT. The encoded protein is CASSQDRREASF.

This clonotype is classed as medium-sized (0.01 to 0.1%). This sequence joins TRBV19 and TRBJ2-1; 9 bases map to TRBD2. CDR1 is LNHDA, CDR2 SQIVND, per germline (reference sequence). V lost 3 bases to trimming and J lost 7 bases; unmatched junction nucleotides: 7. The CDR3 spans 15 residues. This CDR3 reads CASSIRAGGVNEQFF. CDR3 sequence (DNA): TGTGCCAGTAGTATCCGAGCGGGGGGCGTTAATGAGCAGTTCTTC. The whole variable domain, remainder taken from reference TRBV19 and TRBJ2-1, is DGGITQSPKYLFRKEGQNVTLSCEQNLNHDAMYWYRQDPGQGLRLIYYSQIVNDFQKGDIAEGYSVSREKKESFPLTVTSAQKNPTAFYLCASSIRAGGVNEQFFGPGTRLTVL.

Note on this clonotype: A read error may be the cause here, since a much bigger clone is one base away. The conserved phenylalanine or tryptophan is not found at the CDR3 terminus, so this likely reflects a read error. V is TRBV27 and J is TRBJ1-6, with D hard to call. The CDR3 loop spans 14 amino acids. V lost 8 bases and J 5 bases, leaving 13 bases between the germline ends. Germline V gene data show CDR1 as MNHEY and CDR2 as SMNVEV (reference sequence). This CDR3 is CASSSGRNNSPLHS. In DNA form, the CDR3 reads TGTGCCAGCTCTTCTGGACGGAATAATTCACCCCTCCACTCT.

This clonotype was seen a single time. In this CDR3 the conserved last residue, phenylalanine or tryptophan, is missing, so a read error is likely. The chain recombines TRBV2 with TRBJ1-1; 7 bases are shared with TRBD1. Germline V lookup: CDR1 SNHLY, CDR2 FYNNEI. This CDR3 contains 15 residues. V shed 6 bases and J 1 base; nucleotides not matched to a gene: 8. Here the CDR3 reads CASSRYRGRNTEAFL. The CDR3 nucleotides are TGTGCCAGCAGCAGATACAGGGGCAGGAACACTGAAGCTTTCCTT.

This clonotype is large in the sample. The genes are TRBV20-1 and TRBJ1-2; TRBD1 matches 8 bases. The CDR3 consists of 15 residues. Germline loops: CDR1 DFQATT, CDR2 SNEGSKA (reference sequence). The V and J ends lost 0 bases and 5 bases, in that order; junction bases with no gene match: 8. CDR3: CSARDQSDRGYGYTF. The CDR3 DNA reads TGCAGTGCTAGAGATCAGAGCGACAGGGGTTATGGCTACACCTTC.

A word on this clonotype: This may be a read error: a much more frequent sequence differs by one nucleotide. The CDR3: CASRPLVPRGADTQYF. The CDR3 DNA reads TGTGCCAGCAGGCCCCTAGTCCCCCGAGGCGCAGATACGCAGTATTTT. The gene calls are TRBV7-3 and TRBJ2-3; D is ambiguous. Trimming shortened V by 6 bases and J by 4 bases, and 20 bases separated the two germline ends. The CDR3 has 16 amino acids. Per the germline V gene, CDR1 is SGHTA and CDR2 is FQGTGA. The variable domain in full, completed from reference TRBV7-3 and TRBJ2-3, reads GAGVSQTPSNKVTEKGKYVELRCDPISGHTALYWYRQSLGQGPEFLIYFQGTGAADDSGLPNDRFFAVRPEGSVSTLKIQRTERGDSAVYLCASRPLVPRGADTQYFGPGTRLTVL.

This clonotype is termed medium-sized. The chain couples TRBV7-6 to TRBJ1-4, with TRBD1 matching over 9 bases. This CDR3 has 16 residues. In germline, CDR1 is SGHVS, CDR2 FNYEAQ. V lost 6 bases to trimming and J lost 1 base; unmatched junction nucleotides: 6. The CDR3 spells CASRHTTGGTNEKLFF. CDR3 in DNA: TGTGCCAGCAGACATACGACAGGGGGAACTAATGAAAAACTGTTTTTT.

By proportion, this clonotype is medium-sized (0.01 to 0.1%). The rearrangement links TRBV2 to TRBJ1-1; perhaps TRBD1 as D (5 bases). V lost 4 bases, J lost 1 base, and 16 bases lay in between. This CDR3 spans 16 amino acids. CDR1 and CDR2 (germline): SNHLY, FYNNEI. CDR3 loop: CASSANSGPGNTEAFF. The CDR3 DNA reads TGTGCCAGCAGTGCAAACTCGGGGCCGGGGAACACTGAAGCTTTCTTT.